Below, one T cell receptor beta chain is given with its context. This entry comes from a study of blood T cell repertoires in COVID-19. On the study more broadly: Collection of acute and convalescent COVID-19 samples took place in the United States, Italy and Spain. PBMCs, B-cell-depleted T cells, or T cells provided the cDNA or gDNA that made up the material.

In the original processing: The authors estimated nucleated cell counts from reference gene primer amplification. Only in-frame clones appear in the TCRdb table, and some are missing; sequencing was by immunoSEQ multiplex PCR. V and J calls and clone size are given by that table; D and trimming were obtained from the DNA. The repertoire consists of about 270,000 clones, with about 90% occurring once and the leading ten covering about 4%. This CDR3 spans 15 amino acids. Trimming took 6 bases from V and 4 from J, leaving 16 bases between them. The V gene's germline CDR1 is LNHDA and CDR2 SQIVND (reference sequence). The participants were between about 18 and 90 years old and came from about two dozen US areas.

The source material was PBMCs or T cells enriched from blood (not recorded which). The J gene is TRBJ1-5, the V gene TRBV19; the D gene is possibly TRBD1 (6 bases). This receptor was taken from a woman in her thirties with acute COVID-19. The CDR3 here is CASRNTGFKNQPQHF. The CDR3 nucleotides are TGTGCCAGTAGAAACACAGGGTTCAAAAATCAGCCCCAGCATTTT.